This T cell receptor beta chain was profiled in a study of cytomegalovirus exposure and HLA in healthy donors. The germline CDR1 and CDR2 sequences are MGHRA and YSYEKL. With V trimmed by 4 bases and J by 7 bases, 11 bases remained unmatched. The CDR3 totals 15 residues. This clone was recorded once. In the PCR, 60 Vbeta and 13 Jbeta primers were used. Profiling relied on immunoSEQ multiplex PCR, and the TCRdb table lists in-frame clones only, not all of them. The sample consists of about 140,000 clones, over 70% of them appearing once. The sequence was collected from a man aged 18 to 30 in good health and CMV-seronegative. The sample was PBMCs. The chain is built from TRBV4-1 and TRBJ1-2; 8 bases fit TRBD1. CDR3 region: CASSPGQGSLLGYTF. The CDR3 region has the DNA TGCGCCAGCAGCCCCGGACAGGGTAGTCTTCTTGGCTACACCTTC.